The 6 T cell receptor beta chains presented below share a single source sample, sequenced in a study of blood T cells in healthy people across ages (dated by TCRdb to between 2014 and 2016). Receptor amplification or capture employed 5' RACE. The instrument given in TCRdb is Illumina HiSeq 2500. A second roughly 7 to 11 cycle PCR used a sample-barcoded 5' primer and a J-beta primer mix. In-frame beta chains were kept once TCRdb had trimmed the public reads at Q25 with fastp and called clones with MiXCR. Under each unique CDR3 protein, matching rows form one entry showing the most common genes and DNA. The sample table contains some 790,000 distinct CDR3 sequences; only one count was recorded for roughly 26% of them. Roughly a sixth of the sample rests with the top ten. The sample taken for sequencing was blood. Every receptor here comes from a woman over 75 in good health.

In the case of this clonotype: A much larger clonotype is one base distant, so this may be a read error. The J gene is TRBJ2-1, the V gene TRBV5-6; no definite D call. This CDR3 is 15 amino acids long. CDR1 SGHDT and CDR2 YYEEEE come from the germline V gene. Trimming took off 0 bases at V and 9 bases at J, with 16 bases between the two ends. DNA of the CDR3: TGTGCCAGCAGCTTGGGGCGGAAAACGATCAGTGAGCAGTTCTTC. The encoded protein is CASSLGRKTISEQFF. Complete variable domain (other parts from reference TRBV5-6 and TRBJ2-1): DAGVTQSPTHLIKTRGQQVTLRCSPKSGHDTVSWYQQALGQGPQFIFQYYEEEERQRGNFPDRFSGHQFPNYSSELNVNALLLGDSALYLCASSLGRKTISEQFFGPGTRLTVL.

This clonotype was detected ten times or more. The genes are TRBV12-3 or TRBV12-4 and TRBJ2-5; D possibly corresponds to TRBD1 (5 bases). Trimming shortened V by 3 bases and J by 7 bases, and 12 bases separated the two germline ends. The CDR3 extends over 13 amino acids. As DNA, the CDR3 is TGTGCCAGCAGTTTTATCAGGGAAGGGACCCAGTACTTC. The encoded protein is CASSFIREGTQYF.

The table lists this clonotype with many counts. This chain uses TRBV6-1 with TRBJ2-4, with D unclear. CDR1 and CDR2 from the germline V gene are MNHNS and SASEGT. Trimming pared 1 base from V and 5 bases from J, leaving 9 bases between. The CDR3 sequence is 14 residues long. CDR3 sequence reads: CASSEGWQQNIQYF. The CDR3 coding sequence is TGTGCCAGCAGTGAAGGTTGGCAGCAAAACATTCAGTACTTC.

This clonotype occurred a few times. A much larger clone differs by one base, so this may be a read error. The chain employs TRBV12-3 or TRBV12-4 and TRBJ2-7, with no clear D. Trimming removed 6 bases at V and 7 bases at J, with 22 bases between. The CDR3 runs to 15 residues. DNA of the CDR3: TGTGCCAGCAGCCCTCGGACGACCAACCGCAATGAGCAGTACTTC. Translating it yields CASSPRTTNRNEQYF.

The rearrangement joins TRBV9 to TRBJ2-6, with TRBD2 matching over 14 bases. The CDR3 extends over 20 amino acids. The V gene end was trimmed by 4 bases and the J gene end by 2 bases; junction bases not matched to a gene: 11. Germline V gene data show CDR1 as SGDLS and CDR2 as YYNGEE. CDR3 region: CASSSSGLAGGQAGANVLTF. For the CDR3, the DNA is TGTGCCAGCAGCTCCTCAGGACTAGCGGGGGGACAAGCTGGGGCCAACGTCCTGACTTTC.

There are a few counts of this clonotype. The chain carries TRBV9 and TRBJ2-3; tentative D call: TRBD1 (6 bases). Germline V gives CDR1 SGDLS, CDR2 YYNGEE. Between the trimmed V and J ends, which lost 4 bases and 6 bases, there was a span of 21 bases. This CDR3 comprises 16 residues. CDR3: CASSSVQGRGGDTQYF. The CDR3 coding sequence is TGTGCCAGCAGCTCAGTACAGGGCCGCGGTGGGGATACGCAGTATTTT.